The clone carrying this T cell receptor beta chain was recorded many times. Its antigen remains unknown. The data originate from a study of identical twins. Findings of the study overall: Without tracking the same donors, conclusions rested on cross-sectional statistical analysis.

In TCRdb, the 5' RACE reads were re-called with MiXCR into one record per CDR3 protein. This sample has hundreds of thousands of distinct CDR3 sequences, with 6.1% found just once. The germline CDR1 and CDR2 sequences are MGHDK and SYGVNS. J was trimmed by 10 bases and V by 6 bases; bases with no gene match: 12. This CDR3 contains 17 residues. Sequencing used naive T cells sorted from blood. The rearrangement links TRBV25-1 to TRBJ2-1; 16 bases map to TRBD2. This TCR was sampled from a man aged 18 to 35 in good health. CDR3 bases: TGTGCCAGCAGCGCGGGACTAGCGGGAGGGCCGGCGGCCGAGCAGTTCTTC. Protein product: CASSAGLAGGPAAEQFF.